This TCR beta chain originates from a study of blood T cell repertoires in COVID-19. Overall study: Material from acute and convalescent COVID-19 was sourced from the United States, Italy and Spain. PBMCs, B-cell-depleted T cells, or T cells provided the cDNA or gDNA that made up the material.

This clone showed up just a few times. The length of the CDR3 is 13 residues. Trimming took off 5 bases at V and 9 bases at J, with 11 bases between the two ends. Germline assignment: CDR1 SNHLY and CDR2 FYNNEI. Followed over time, Seattle patients had been enrolled while infection was active. In the study's own analysis: It was from reference gene primer amplification that nucleated cell counts were estimated. This table comes from immunoSEQ multiplex PCR, and its TCRdb copy is limited to in-frame clones, with some not included. V and J calls and clone size come straight from that table; D and trimming were deduced from the DNA. The table records around 190,000 clones, more than 70% of them present only once.

The chain combines TRBV2 with TRBJ1-6, with a weak D call TRBD1 (6 bases). This TCR was recovered from a man in his fifties with COVID-19, enrolled during active disease. The sequencing sample was made of peripheral blood. The CDR3 nucleotides are TGTGCCAGCAGTACAGGGTCTCGTTCACCCCTCCACTTT. Its translation: CASSTGSRSPLHF.